This T cell receptor beta chain was obtained from a study of shared T cell receptors in the human thymus. TCRdb keeps only in-frame clones here, not all; method: immunoSEQ multiplex PCR. This table has 63,000 or so clones, roughly 96% appearing once. This TCR came from a human donor. The sequenced sample was thymocytes.

This chain's CDR3 is CASSRAGPHTGNQPQHF. The CDR3 DNA sequence: TGTGCCAGCAGCCGGGCGGGTCCCCATACCGGCAATCAGCCCCAGCATTTT. The chain employs TRBV5-6 and TRBJ1-5; D is unresolved. Trimming pared 4 bases from V and 2 bases from J, leaving 19 bases between. The germline V gene encodes CDR1 SGHDT and CDR2 YYEEEE. CDR3 length equals 17 residues.